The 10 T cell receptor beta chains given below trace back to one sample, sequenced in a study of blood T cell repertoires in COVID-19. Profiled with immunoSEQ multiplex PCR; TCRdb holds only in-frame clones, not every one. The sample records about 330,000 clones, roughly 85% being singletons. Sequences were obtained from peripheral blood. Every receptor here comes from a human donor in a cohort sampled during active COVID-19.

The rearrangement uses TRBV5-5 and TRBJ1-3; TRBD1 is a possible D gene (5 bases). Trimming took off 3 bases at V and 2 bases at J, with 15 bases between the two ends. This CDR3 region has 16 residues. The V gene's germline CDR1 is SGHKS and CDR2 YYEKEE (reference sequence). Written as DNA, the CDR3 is TGTGCCAGCAGCTCAGGGCTTGCACAACCTGGAAACACCATATATTTT. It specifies CASSSGLAQPGNTIYF.

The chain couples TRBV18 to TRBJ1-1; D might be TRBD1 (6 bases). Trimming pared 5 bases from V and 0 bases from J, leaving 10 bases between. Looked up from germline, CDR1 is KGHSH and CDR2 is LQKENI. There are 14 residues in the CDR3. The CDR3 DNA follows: TGTGCCAGCTCAAATACAGGGATGAACACTGAAGCTTTCTTT. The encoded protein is CASSNTGMNTEAFF.

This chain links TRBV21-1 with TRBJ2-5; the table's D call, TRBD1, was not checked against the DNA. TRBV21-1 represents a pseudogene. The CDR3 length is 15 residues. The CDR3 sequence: CASSSPQGPQETQYF. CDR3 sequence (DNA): TGTGCCAGCAGCAGCCCGCAGGGTCCCCAAGAGACCCAGTACTTC.

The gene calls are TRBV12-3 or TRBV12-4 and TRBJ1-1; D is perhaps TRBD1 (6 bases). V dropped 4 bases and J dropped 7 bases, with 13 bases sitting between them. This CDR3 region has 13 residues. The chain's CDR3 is CASSYRAIGEAFF. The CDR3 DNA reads TGTGCCAGCAGTTACAGGGCTATCGGTGAAGCTTTCTTT.

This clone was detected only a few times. This chain's CDR3 is CASSKGSLYEQYF. DNA of the CDR3: TGTGCCAGTAGTAAGGGGTCACTCTACGAGCAGTACTTC. This chain connects TRBV19 to TRBJ2-7; TRBD1 is a possible D gene (5 bases). V was shortened by 4 bases and J by 3 bases, with 10 bases between the two germline ends. The V gene's germline CDR1 is LNHDA and CDR2 SQIVND (reference sequence). CDR3 length equals 13 residues.

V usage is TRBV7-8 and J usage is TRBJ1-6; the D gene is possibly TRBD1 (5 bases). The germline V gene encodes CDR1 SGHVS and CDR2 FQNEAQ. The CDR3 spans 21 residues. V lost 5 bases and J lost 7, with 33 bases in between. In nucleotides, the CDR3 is TGTGCCAGCAGCCAGAGAAGGGGCGGAACAAACTCTAGGATAAACAATTCACCCCTCCACTTT. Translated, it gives CASSQRRGGTNSRINNSPLHF.

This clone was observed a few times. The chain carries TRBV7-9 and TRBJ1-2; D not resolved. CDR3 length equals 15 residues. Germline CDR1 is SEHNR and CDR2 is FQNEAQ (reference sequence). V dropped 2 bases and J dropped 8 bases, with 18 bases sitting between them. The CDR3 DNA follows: TGTGCCAGCAGCTTACCGCAAGAGGAACTTAGGGGCTACACCTTC. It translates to CASSLPQEELRGYTF.

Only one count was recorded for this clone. The CDR3 is CASSRTGGEQYF. The CDR3 nucleotides read TGCGCCAGCAGCAGGACAGGGGGCGAGCAGTACTTC. This chain uses TRBV5-1 with TRBJ2-7, with TRBD1 matching over 10 bases. The CDR3 contains 12 residues. The V gene's germline CDR1 is SGHRS and CDR2 YFSETQ. V lost 4 bases to trimming and J lost 6 bases; unmatched junction nucleotides: 1.

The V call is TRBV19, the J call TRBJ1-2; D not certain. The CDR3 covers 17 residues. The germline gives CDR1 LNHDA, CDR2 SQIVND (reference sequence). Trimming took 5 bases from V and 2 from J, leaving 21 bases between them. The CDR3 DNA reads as TGTGCCAGTAGTGCGTACTCTCTCCGCCCTGCCAACTATGGCTACACCTTC. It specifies CASSAYSLRPANYGYTF.

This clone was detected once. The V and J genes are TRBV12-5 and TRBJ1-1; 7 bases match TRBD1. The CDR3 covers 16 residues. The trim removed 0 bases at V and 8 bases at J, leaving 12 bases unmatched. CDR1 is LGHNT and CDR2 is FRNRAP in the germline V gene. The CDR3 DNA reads TGTGCTAGTGGTTTGGTACTGAATAGGGGACAGTCGGAAGCTTTCTTT. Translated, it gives CASGLVLNRGQSEAFF.